This paragraph covers one T cell receptor beta chain sequence. The antigen is unknown. This record comes from a study of Siglec-9 on CD8 T cells in melanoma. Overall study findings and caveats: An effector memory CD8+ subset marked by Siglec-9 reportedly appeared to gather in melanoma.

The CDR3 is made up of 16 amino acids. The V and J ends lost 0 bases and 4 bases respectively, with 12 bases between them. Germline CDR1 is WSHSY and CDR2 is SAAADI. Repertoires were generated with immunoSEQ multiplex PCR, while TCRdb's copy carries only in-frame clones and drops some. The sample shows roughly 35,000 clones, about 86% of them seen only once. The specimen sequenced was Siglec-9- CD8+ T cells sorted from blood. The V call is TRBV10-2, the J call TRBJ1-4; D ambiguous. The receptor was derived from a human donor in good health. CDR3 sequence: CASSESTLLDNEKLFF. Here the CDR3 DNA reads TGCGCCAGCAGTGAGTCGACTCTATTGGATAATGAAAAACTGTTTTTT.